These 5 T cell receptor beta chains were all obtained from the same sample, sequenced in a study of shared clonotypes between healthy human individuals. Assay: immunoSEQ multiplex PCR; the TCRdb copy retains only in-frame clones and omits some. The table has around 2.5 million clones, 80% to 95% seen once; the top ten hold more than 0.35%. Sequences were obtained from naive CD4+ T cells from PBMCs. The sample's subset: CD45RA+ positively selected. Every receptor here comes from a young man in good health. Some clones in this sample may be carry-over from other donors' samples.

The CDR3 here is CAWSPPGRVISYEQYF. In DNA form, the CDR3 reads TGTGCCTGGAGTCCCCCGGGGAGGGTAATCTCCTACGAGCAGTACTTC. The rearrangement uses TRBV30 and TRBJ2-7; 7 bases are shared with TRBD2. The CDR3 totals 16 residues. Germline V gene sequence: CDR1 GTSNPN, CDR2 SVGIG (reference sequence). Trimming at V came to 2 bases and at J to 0 bases, leaving 10 bases not matched to a gene.

The chain recombines TRBV7-8 with TRBJ2-1, with D maybe TRBD2 (6 bases). The CDR3 is made up of 16 amino acids. The germline V gene encodes CDR1 SGHVS and CDR2 FQNEAQ. Between the trimmed V and J ends, which lost 2 bases and 1 base, there was a span of 12 bases. This CDR3 is CASSLRGGTSYNEQFF. DNA of the CDR3: TGTGCCAGCAGCTTACGGGGCGGGACGTCCTACAATGAGCAGTTCTTC.

Regarding this clone: At the DNA level, this CDR3 is encoded by other sequences in the same sample as well. The V call is TRBV7-3, the J call TRBJ2-2; D ambiguous. Trimming left V 2 bases short and J 0 bases short, with 4 bases between. The germline gives CDR1 SGHTA, CDR2 FQGTGA. The CDR3 has 14 residues. This CDR3 reads CASSLDTNTGELFF. The CDR3 DNA reads as TGTGCCAGCAGCTTAGACACGAACACCGGGGAGCTGTTTTTT.

V usage is TRBV2 and J usage is TRBJ2-1; 7 nucleotides agree with TRBD1. The germline V gene has CDR1 SNHLY and CDR2 FYNNEI. The CDR3 runs 14 residues. Trimming removed 8 bases from V and 3 bases from J; junction bases left unmatched: 7. CDR3 loop: CASLESGGYNEQFF. The CDR3 DNA is TGTGCCAGCCTCGAATCAGGGGGCTACAATGAGCAGTTCTTC.

The chain carries TRBV30 and TRBJ2-7; 12 bases match TRBD2. Trimming cost V 4 bases and J 4 bases; bases outside gene matches: 8. The CDR3 runs 15 residues. From germline, CDR1 is GTSNPN and CDR2 SVGIG (reference sequence). The CDR3 loop reads CAWNLGTSGSYEQYF. The CDR3 nucleotides read TGTGCCTGGAACCTAGGGACTAGCGGGTCTTACGAGCAGTACTTC.